This entry describes one T cell receptor beta chain. Its specificity is unknown. Germline V gives CDR1 MNHEY, CDR2 SVGAGI. Trimming took off 6 bases at V and 0 bases at J, with 14 bases between the two ends. The CDR3 spans 15 residues. PCR employed 60 Vbeta and 13 Jbeta primers. Produced via immunoSEQ multiplex PCR; TCRdb's table is partial and in-frame only. The sample lists 250,000 to 350,000 clones; roughly 89% were seen once. The source of the sample is a study of cytomegalovirus exposure and HLA in healthy donors. Regarding the study as a whole: Analyzed later, association rates of TCRs varied across HLA loci, with DRB1 most and HLA-C fewest. Segments of the TCR beta V type were, in most cases, productive about 87% or about 30% of the time in an earlier analysis.

The sequence was collected from a man aged 40-50 years in good health and CMV-seropositive. The chain recombines TRBV6-5 with TRBJ1-1; D uncertain. The sequenced sample consisted of PBMCs. Here the CDR3 reads CASSPGGSMNTEAFF. For the CDR3, the DNA is TGTGCCAGCAGCCCCGGTGGGAGTATGAACACTGAAGCTTTCTTT.